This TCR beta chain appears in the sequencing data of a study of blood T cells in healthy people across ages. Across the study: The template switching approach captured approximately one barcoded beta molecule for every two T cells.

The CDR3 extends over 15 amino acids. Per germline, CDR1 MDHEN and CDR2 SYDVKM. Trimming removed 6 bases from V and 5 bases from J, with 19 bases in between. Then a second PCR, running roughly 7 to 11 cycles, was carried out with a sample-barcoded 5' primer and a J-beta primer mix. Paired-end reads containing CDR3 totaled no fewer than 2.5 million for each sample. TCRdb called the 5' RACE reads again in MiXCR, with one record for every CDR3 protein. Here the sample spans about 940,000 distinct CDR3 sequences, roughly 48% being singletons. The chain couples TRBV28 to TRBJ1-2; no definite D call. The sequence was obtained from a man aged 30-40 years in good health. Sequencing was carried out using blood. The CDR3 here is CASSNPTRMAYGYTF. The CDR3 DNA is TGTGCCAGCAGCAATCCGACACGGATGGCGTATGGCTACACCTTC.